This T cell receptor beta chain was sequenced during a study of T-cell reconstitution after alpha-beta-depleted transplantation in children. Study-level results: At one year after transplant, newly produced T cells mostly accounted for T-cell counts and diversity. It was surviving recipient T cells and thymic progenitors that gave some patients high TCRbeta diversity at day 60. By about two months after transplant, alpha-beta T cells reportedly arose from several hundred graft clones that had expanded.

Trimming took 2 bases from V and 4 from J, leaving 13 bases between them. The CDR3 spans 14 residues. Germline V gene data show CDR1 as SGHRS and CDR2 as YFSETQ. For TCRbeta, the library was prepared with unique molecular identifiers. TCRdb reprocessed the PCR reads with MiXCR, giving one entry per CDR3 protein. Of around 800,000 distinct CDR3 sequences listed, around 17% are singletons. This clonotype was seen at least ten times. What it binds is not known. The clonotype was recovered from a male patient aged 5 to 17 who had a stem cell transplant for acute lymphoblastic leukemia, so the T cells may come from the graft donor. The chain combines TRBV5-1 with TRBJ2-7; D call uncertain. The source material was PBMCs, mostly from graft donor cells, sampled 360 days after TCRalphabeta/CD19-depleted stem cell transplant. The CDR3: CASSFGDKPYEQYF. The DNA for the CDR3 is TGCGCCAGCAGCTTCGGAGACAAGCCTTACGAGCAGTACTTC.